This note documents a single TCR beta chain sequence. The sample is drawn from a study of T cell changes during pregnancy in multiple sclerosis. Profiled with immunoSEQ multiplex PCR; TCRdb holds only in-frame clones, not every one. The repertoire holds some 13,000 clones, with 85% to 90% as singletons. The CDR3 sequence is 15 residues long. Germline V lookup: CDR1 SGDLS, CDR2 YYNGEE. The V segment lost 4 bases and the J segment 8 bases; nucleotides outside the gene matches: 9. This chain connects TRBV9 to TRBJ2-2; 9 bases match TRBD1. The specimen was CD8+ T cells from peripheral blood mononuclear cells, collected in the second trimester of pregnancy. This TCR derives from a female donor in good health, enrolled as a control in a pregnancy study. The CDR3 sequence: CASSTRTGAPGELFF. CDR3 in DNA: TGTGCCAGCAGCACCCGGACAGGGGCCCCTGGGGAGCTGTTTTTT.